The clone carrying this TCR beta chain was counted between two and nine times. Its target is unknown. Trimming took 4 bases from V and 0 from J; bases not matched to a gene: 7. CDR1 and CDR2 from the germline V gene are DFQATT and SNEGSKA (reference sequence). CDR3 length: 18 amino acids. This entry comes from a study of CD8 T cells in ankylosing spondylitis. Findings and caveats of the study: Several highly homologous variants made up a TCR beta motif that seemed to typify ankylosing spondylitis blood.

By quantitative 5'-RACE with molecular barcodes, the TCR beta libraries were made. TCRdb processed the 5' RACE reads anew with MiXCR; each CDR3 protein has one entry. The sample records fewer than 400,000 distinct CDR3 sequences, approximately 8.2% being singletons. V and J are TRBV20-1 and TRBJ2-3; 16 bases match TRBD2. The specimen was blood, either unsorted or a sorted T cell fraction (not recorded which). This sequence was found in a male donor with ankylosing spondylitis. CDR3 sequence: CSATIGTSGRASTDTQYF. CDR3 DNA: TGCAGTGCTACAATTGGGACTAGCGGGAGGGCCAGCACAGATACGCAGTATTTT.